This T cell receptor beta chain stems from a study of HIV-infected patients and healthy controls. Study-level results: In healthy controls, MAIT alpha CDR3s were common; in HIV+ repertoires, severely depleted.

The CDR3 is 14 amino acids. Germline CDR1 and CDR2: SNHLY and FYNNEI. The V end lost 5 bases, the J end lost 7 bases, and 18 bases lay between the germline ends. This clonotype is medium-sized in the sample. Its target is unknown. Whole blood was used without fractionation, so all unsorted peripheral T cells were included. Reverse transcription used 500 to 550 ng RNA and constant-region primers for alpha and beta. Separate chain-specific third strand synthesis with multiplexing indices produced the alpha and beta libraries. MiXCR, run by TCRdb on the 5' RACE reads, gives a single entry per CDR3 protein. The sample lists 10,000 or so distinct CDR3 sequences, 8% occurring once.

This sequence was found in an adult in good health. The chain is built from TRBV2 and TRBJ2-7; D perhaps matches TRBD1 (6 bases). Material for sequencing was blood. As DNA, the CDR3 is TGTGCCAGCAGTCCCGACAGGTCTTTTAGGGAGCAGTACTTC. Protein: CASSPDRSFREQYF. The full variable domain, with the rest looked up from reference TRBV2 and TRBJ2-7, is EPEVTQTPSHQVTQMGQEVILRCVPISNHLYFYWYRQILGQKVEFLVSFYNNEISEKSEIFDDQFSVERPDGSNFTLKIRSTKLEDSAMYFCASSPDRSFREQYFGPGTRLTVT.